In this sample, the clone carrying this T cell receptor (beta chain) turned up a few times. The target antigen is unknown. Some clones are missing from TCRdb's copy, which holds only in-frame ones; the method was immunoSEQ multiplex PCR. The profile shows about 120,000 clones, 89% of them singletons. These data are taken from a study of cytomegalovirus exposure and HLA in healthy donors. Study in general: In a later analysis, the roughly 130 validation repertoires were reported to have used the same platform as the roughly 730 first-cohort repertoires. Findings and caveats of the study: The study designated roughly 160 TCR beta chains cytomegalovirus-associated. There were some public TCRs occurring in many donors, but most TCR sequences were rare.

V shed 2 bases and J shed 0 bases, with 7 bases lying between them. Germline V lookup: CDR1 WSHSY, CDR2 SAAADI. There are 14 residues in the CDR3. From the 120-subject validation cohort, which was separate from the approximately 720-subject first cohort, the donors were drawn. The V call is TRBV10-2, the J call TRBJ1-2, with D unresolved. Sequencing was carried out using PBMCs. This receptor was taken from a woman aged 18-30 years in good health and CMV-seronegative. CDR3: CASSETGSNYGYTF. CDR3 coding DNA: TGCGCCAGCAGTGAGACGGGGTCTAACTATGGCTACACCTTC.